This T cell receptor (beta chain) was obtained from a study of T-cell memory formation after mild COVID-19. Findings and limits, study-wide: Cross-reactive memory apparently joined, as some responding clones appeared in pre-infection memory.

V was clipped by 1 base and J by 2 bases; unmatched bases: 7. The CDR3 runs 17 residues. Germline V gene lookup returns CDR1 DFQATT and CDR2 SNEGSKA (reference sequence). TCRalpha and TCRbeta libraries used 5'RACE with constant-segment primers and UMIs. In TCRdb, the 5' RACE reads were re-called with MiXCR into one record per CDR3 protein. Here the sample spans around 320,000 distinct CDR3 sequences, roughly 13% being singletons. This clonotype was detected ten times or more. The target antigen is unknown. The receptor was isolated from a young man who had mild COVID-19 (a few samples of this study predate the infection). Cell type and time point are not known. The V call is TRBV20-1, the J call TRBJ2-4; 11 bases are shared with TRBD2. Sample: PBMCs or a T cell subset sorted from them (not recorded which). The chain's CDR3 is CSARVIAGGPTKNIQYF. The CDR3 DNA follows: TGCAGTGCTAGAGTAATAGCGGGGGGGCCTACCAAAAACATTCAGTACTTC.